This T cell receptor beta chain was found in a study of beta chain features in type 1 diabetes. The study's findings and limits: Sequencing used cDNA, and cells with high TCR expression could therefore be over-represented.

Expressed TCRB transcripts were sequenced because the entire RNA isolate underwent reverse transcription. Some clones are missing from TCRdb's copy, which holds only in-frame ones; the method was immunoSEQ multiplex PCR. The sample yields 350,000 to 400,000 clones, approximately 16% seen once. The CDR3 is 15 amino acids. V lost 1 base, J lost 4 bases, and 15 bases lay in between. Germline values: CDR1 SGHNT, CDR2 YYREEE (reference sequence). This clone showed up just a few times. No antigen is known for it. Sequencing was done on a sample of naive CD4+ T cells from blood. This TCR came from a woman aged 18-30 years in good health. The chain is built from TRBV5-4 and TRBJ2-7; tentatively, D is TRBD1 (5 bases). CDR3: CASSLSLGRQYEQYF. In DNA, the CDR3 is TGTGCCAGCAGCTTGTCCCTAGGAAGACAGTACGAGCAGTACTTC.